This T cell receptor (beta chain) was documented in a study of regulatory T cells in long-lasting Graves disease (dated by TCRdb to the early 2020s). Concerning the study at large: In the newly diagnosed Graves' disease group, patients had been taking antithyroid drugs for less than 3 months. A total of 33 samples were covered by TCR sequencing, comprising approximately 13 persistent and some 20 newly diagnosed Graves' disease patients. The study was conducted in China and was registered as a clinical trial. Peripheral blood TCR sequencing and RNA sequencing compared persistent Graves' disease patients with newly diagnosed Graves' disease patients. Beyond this particular receptor, the publication reports: Lower TCR Shannon entropy and fewer highly expanded clones were observed in persistent Graves' disease patients than in newly diagnosed patients, which suggested clonal expansion. The study examined only peripheral blood because the primary lesion, thyroid tissue, could not be accessed. As a limitation, the authors acknowledged that the small sample size may reduce accuracy. Only the TCR beta chain was sequenced and analyzed. TRBV28, TRBJ1-2 and TRBJ2-5 were preferentially used in persistent disease, while TRBV20-1 and TRBJ2-1 were favored in newly diagnosed disease. More public clonotypes were shared among persistent patients (roughly 2,900) than among newly diagnosed patients (966).

From the cysteine up to the phenylalanine, the CDR3 has a length of 13 residues. Left in the record is the CDR3 DNA by itself, 39 bases read in frame from the first base. Trimmed from V: 3 bases; trimmed from J: 6 bases; junction bases lacking a gene match: 5. CDR1 is given as DFQATT and CDR2 as SNEGSKA, both from the germline V gene (reference sequence). Library preparation used multiplex PCR. Sequenced on an Illumina HiSeq 4000. CDR3 regions were amplified by Arm-PCR with iRepertoire HTBI primers to construct TCR beta libraries. Before sequencing, the PCR products underwent gel purification. Under the source paper's analysis protocol: Across samples, 60 to 75 TRBV and 13 to 15 TRBJ segments were identified and used for gene usage analysis of CDR3 amino acid clonotypes. COPE and FqMerger were used to merge the filtered high-quality paired reads into contigs. BLAST was used to align contigs to IMGT TRBV, TRBD and TRBJ reference genes, and CDR3 was defined according to IMGT. Any clonotype with a frequency above 0.1% was classified as a highly expanded clone. Repertoire diversity was measured by Shannon entropy, and V-J evenness by the Gini coefficient. A clonotype was considered public if more than one individual shared it. Using fastp trimming at Q25 and MiXCR clonotype assembly, TCRdb reanalyzed the public sequencing data and kept in-frame beta chains. Every entry covers one CDR3 protein and lists the most common genes and DNA from its rows. For this entry, the V and J calls and clone size follow TCRdb and not the study's own pipeline. The sample includes just over 600,000 distinct CDR3 sequences, with 15% to 20% observed a single time. The leading ten clones occupy 18% of the sample.

What the time point label conveys for this sample: newly diagnosed GD, antithyroid drugs for less than 3 months. RNA was extracted from PBMCs in TRIzol for both TCR sequencing and RNA sequencing. The diagnosis of Graves' disease was made according to American Thyroid Association guidelines. Patients were recruited from an endocrinology department in Xi'an, China. Each patient gave about 9.1 milliliters of peripheral blood, collected in an EDTA anticoagulant tube. Ficoll Paque Plus density gradient separation was used to isolate PBMCs, and no additional T cell sorting was done. An Agilent 2100 Bioanalyzer and agarose gel were used to check RNA quality, while a NanoDrop 2000 measured RNA concentration. Concerning this clonotype: Which antigen it targets is not known. No much larger clone is present one base from it, and per-base qualities are unavailable.

A further study also used this sample, focusing on T cells in Graves' hyperthyroidism and ophthalmopathy. The other study reports the following: A patient counted as having stable Graves' hyperthyroidism if no progression to ophthalmopathy occurred over 18 months of follow-up. Hyperthyroidism patients were newly diagnosed, had a disease duration of under 2 months, and were aged 18 to 65 years. Any patient with an uncontrolled infection, another autoimmune disease, pregnancy or lactation was excluded. Diagnoses were based on clinical symptoms, serum thyroxine and TRAb, thyroid ultrasound and orbital computed tomography. For the first round of RT-PCR on the TCR CDR3, the HTBI primer set was used together with the Qiagen OneStep RT-PCR kit. Most expanded thyroid clonotypes (frequency above 0.001) were also detected in blood, a finding suggesting that blood repertoires may reflect thyroid immune responses. In cross-validation, a model built on a 13 V-J signature told ophthalmopathy apart from stable hyperthyroidism with over 85% sensitivity and about 81% specificity, and in testing the same model reached 80%/75%. In validation, the model predicted progression to ophthalmopathy a median of around 6.5 months before onset, with roughly 70% sensitivity and roughly 73% specificity. A discovery cohort of roughly 100 patients, approximately 45 with Graves' ophthalmopathy and about 58 with stable Graves' hyperthyroidism, was used to find distinguishing TCR V-J signatures. Prospective prediction of ophthalmopathy was tested in an independent validation cohort consisting of 18 to 20 hyperthyroidism patients and some 17 patients who later progressed to ophthalmopathy. The 100 discovery patients were randomly split 7:3 into training and test sets. The study also compared thyroid tissue and blood T-cell repertoires from five or six Graves' hyperthyroidism patients. After sampling, hyperthyroidism patients received methimazole starting at 30 mg daily, and ophthalmopathy patients received high-dose intravenous methylprednisolone. Libraries were constructed in a second round of multiplex PCR, after which size selection and purification were performed. Paired-end sequencing of the libraries was performed with 100 bp reads on an Illumina HiSeq2000. Raw data were processed with SOAPnuke, discarding reads with adapters, uncalled bases, mean Phred below 15, or no exact constant-primer or identifier match. COPE v1.2.5 was used to merge high-quality paired reads, and clonotypes were defined as unique nucleotide sequences. MiTCR v1.1 was used to align clonotypes to the IMGT TRBV, TRBD and TRBJ reference segments. Only V-J combinations with frequency above 0.0001, covering roughly 99% of repertoires, were analysed. The TCS score was defined as F50 (clonal expansion) divided by E x V (chaos), with BLOSUM62-based TCRdist calculated between CDR3 peptides within each V-J. Welch's t-statistics and random forest reduced some 510 V-J features to some 14, which were used in a naive Bayes classifier (R e1071). Sample size was not statistically predetermined, and investigators were not blinded to group allocation. The paper describes TCR Vbeta CDR3 sequencing of 120 to 150 peripheral blood samples, made up of approximately 40 ophthalmopathy patients, some 76 hyperthyroidism patients and 17 progressor patients.

This TCR was recovered from a woman in her twenties or thirties with Graves disease. Donor details come from another sample of the same person, matched by shared clones. Sequencing was performed on peripheral blood mononuclear cells (PBMCs), taken at new diagnosis, from a patient treated with antithyroid drugs. The rearranged chain carries TRBV20-1 and TRBJ2-1, with 7 junctional bases fitting TRBD1. The bases read TGCAGTGCTAGTGACAGGGAGCGCAATGAGCAGTTCTTC. The translation is CSASDRERNEQFF.